A selection of T cell receptor beta chains follows, all from one sample in a study of beta chain features in type 1 diabetes. Using immunoSEQ multiplex PCR, the repertoire was profiled, and TCRdb retains in-frame clones only, with some absent. The data hold hundreds of thousands of clones, with about 14% observed a single time. The material sequenced was naive CD4+ T cells from blood. The receptors come from a man aged 18 to 35 with type 1 diabetes. Both conserved end residues are part of each CDR3. D genes are given only for firm matches. Part of the rows lack a size; the others show once, few, many or a class for expanded clones.

abundance: few
d_gene: -
v_gene: TRBV9
j_gene: TRBJ2-1
CDR3aa: CASSVTGHLGEQFF
CDR3nt: TGTGCCAGCAGCGTAACCGGGCACTTAGGTGAGCAGTTCTTC

abundance: -
d_gene: -
v_gene: TRBV7-2
j_gene: TRBJ1-2
CDR3aa: CASSLERGWGGYTF
CDR3nt: TGTGCCAGCAGCTTAGAGAGGGGCTGGGGTGGCTACACCTTC

abundance: -
d_gene: -
v_gene: TRBV4-1
j_gene: TRBJ2-7
CDR3aa: CASRPLTGSYEQYF
CDR3nt: TGCGCCAGCAGACCACTGACAGGCTCCTACGAGCAGTACTTC

abundance: few
d_gene: -
v_gene: TRBV4-2
j_gene: TRBJ1-1
CDR3aa: CASSQGRVGAFF
CDR3nt: TGTGCCAGCAGCCAAGGAAGGGTGGGAGCTTTCTTT

abundance: few
d_gene: -
v_gene: TRBV30
j_gene: TRBJ1-5
CDR3aa: CAWSVESNQPQHF
CDR3nt: TGTGCCTGGAGTGTAGAAAGCAATCAGCCCCAGCATTTT

abundance: -
d_gene: TRBD1
v_gene: TRBV7-2
j_gene: TRBJ2-7
CDR3aa: CASSSDRGWDEQYF
CDR3nt: TGTGCCAGCAGCTCCGACAGGGGCTGGGACGAGCAGTACTTC

abundance: few
d_gene: -
v_gene: TRBV5-6
j_gene: TRBJ1-1
CDR3aa: CASSFFGPVMEAFF
CDR3nt: TGTGCCAGCAGCTTTTTCGGGCCGGTCATGGAAGCTTTCTTT

abundance: -
d_gene: -
v_gene: TRBV2
j_gene: TRBJ2-7
CDR3aa: CASRVTGSYEQYF
CDR3nt: TGTGCCAGCAGGGTCACAGGGTCCTACGAGCAGTACTTC

abundance: few
d_gene: TRBD1
v_gene: TRBV29-1
j_gene: TRBJ1-1
CDR3aa: CTTGGFGDRVSEAFF
CDR3nt: TGCACCACTGGGGGGTTCGGGGACAGGGTCTCGGAAGCTTTCTTT

abundance: few
d_gene: TRBD2
v_gene: TRBV5-1
j_gene: TRBJ2-7
CDR3aa: CASSSEGAGAGEQYF
CDR3nt: TGCGCCAGCAGCTCTGAGGGAGCGGGAGCGGGCGAGCAGTACTTC

abundance: few
d_gene: -
v_gene: TRBV7-2
j_gene: TRBJ1-3
CDR3aa: CASTPVGATGNTIYF
CDR3nt: TGTGCCAGCACCCCAGTGGGGGCGACTGGAAACACCATATATTTT

abundance: -
d_gene: -
v_gene: TRBV15
j_gene: TRBJ2-6
CDR3aa: CATSREGRSGANVLTF
CDR3nt: TGTGCCACCAGCAGAGAGGGTCGCTCTGGGGCCAACGTCCTGACTTTC

abundance: -
d_gene: -
v_gene: TRBV4-1
j_gene: TRBJ2-1
CDR3aa: CASSQWGETYNEQFF
CDR3nt: TGCGCCAGCAGCCAATGGGGCGAAACCTACAATGAGCAGTTCTTC